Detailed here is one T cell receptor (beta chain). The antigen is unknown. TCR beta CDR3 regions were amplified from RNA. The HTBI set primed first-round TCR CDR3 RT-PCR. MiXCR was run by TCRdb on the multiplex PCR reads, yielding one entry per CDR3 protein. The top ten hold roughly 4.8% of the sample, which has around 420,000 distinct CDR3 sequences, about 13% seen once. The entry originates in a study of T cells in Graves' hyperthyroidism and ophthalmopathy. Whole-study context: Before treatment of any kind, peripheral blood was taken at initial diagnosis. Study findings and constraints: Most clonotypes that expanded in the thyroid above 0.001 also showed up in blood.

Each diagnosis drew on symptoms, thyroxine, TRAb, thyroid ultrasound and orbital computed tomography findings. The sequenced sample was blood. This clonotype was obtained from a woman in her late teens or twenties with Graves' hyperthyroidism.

CDR3 in amino acids: CASSYGTGGDTQYF. The CDR3 DNA is TGTGCCAGCAGTTACGGGACAGGGGGTGATACGCAGTATTTT. V usage is TRBV6-6 and J usage is TRBJ2-3; 11 nucleotides match TRBD1. Germline V lookup: CDR1 MNHNY, CDR2 SVGAGI (reference sequence). There are 14 residues in the CDR3. V gave up 2 bases and J gave up 6 bases; unmatched junction bases: 1.